This record covers a single T cell receptor beta chain. TCRdb reprocessed the 5' RACE reads with MiXCR, giving one entry per CDR3 protein. This sample has around 110,000 distinct CDR3 sequences, with 15% to 20% found just once. The data originate from a study of T-cell memory formation after mild COVID-19. This CDR3 comprises 15 residues. The germline V gene has CDR1 KGHDR and CDR2 SFDVKD. Trimming at V came to 7 bases and at J to 3 bases, leaving 8 bases not matched to a gene. This chain connects TRBV24-1 to TRBJ2-1, with 7 bases aligning to TRBD1. Input material: PBMCs or a T cell subset sorted from them (not recorded which). This receptor was obtained from an adult woman who had mild COVID-19 (a few samples of this study predate the infection). Cell type and time point are not known. CDR3 DNA sequence: TGTGCCACCAGCGTAGGGACAGAGTTCTACAATGAGCAGTTCTTC. This encodes CATSVGTEFYNEQFF.